Each of the 29 T cell receptor beta chains below was sequenced from the same sample in a study of CD8+CD57+ T cells in acquired aplastic anemia. Profiles of TCR beta VDJ and CDR3 were generated from a genomic DNA template. TCRdb reprocessed the reads with MiXCR, giving one entry per CDR3 protein. The top ten clones hold approximately 31% of a sample with around 51,000 distinct CDR3 sequences, 70% to 80% of them seen once. The sample consisted of sorted CD4+, CD8+, or CD8+CD57+ T cells (not recorded which) from PBMCs. The receptors shown here come from a human donor in good health, serving as a control.

CDR3 region: CSVVRGWADTQYF. The CDR3 bases are TGCAGCGTTGTGAGGGGATGGGCGGATACGCAGTATTTT. The gene calls are TRBV29-1 and TRBJ2-3; perhaps D is TRBD1 or TRBD2 (5 bases each). Trimming stripped 4 bases from V and 6 bases from J, with 14 bases between. CDR3 size: 13 residues. Germline-derived CDR1 and CDR2 are SQVTM and ANQGSEA.

This clonotype was detected many times. V and J are TRBV27 and TRBJ2-1; perhaps TRBD1 as D (5 bases). The length of the CDR3 is 16 residues. V was pared by 3 bases and J by 0 bases, with 12 bases between. CDR1 is MNHEY, CDR2 SMNVEV, per germline (reference sequence). The CDR3: CASSFGLDSSYNEQFF. CDR3 coding DNA: TGTGCCAGCAGTTTTGGGCTCGACAGCTCCTACAATGAGCAGTTCTTC.

This clonotype is judged medium-sized (0.01 to 0.1%). The rearrangement links TRBV13 to TRBJ1-1; D is perhaps TRBD1 (5 bases). Trimming removed 6 bases from V and 10 bases from J, with 21 bases in between. CDR3 length: 14 amino acids. CDR1 is PRHDT and CDR2 is FYEKMQ in the germline V gene (reference sequence). The CDR3 sequence: CASSLEGGGKGAFF. In nucleotides, the CDR3 is TGTGCCAGCAGTCTCGAGGGCGGGGGTAAGGGAGCTTTCTTT.

This clonotype was detected only a few times. This chain links TRBV19 with TRBJ1-2; D not resolved. Trimming removed 11 bases from V and 8 bases from J, with 18 bases in between. The CDR3 extends over 12 amino acids. Germline V gene sequence: CDR1 LNHDA, CDR2 SQIVND (reference sequence). The CDR3 loop is CAWSVTRRGYTF. CDR3 nucleotide sequence: TGTGCCTGGAGTGTAACCCGGAGGGGCTACACCTTC. Supplemented by reference TRBV19 and TRBJ1-2, the full variable domain reads DGGITQSPKYLFRKEGQNVTLSCEQNLNHDAMYWYRQDPGQGLRLIYYSQIVNDFQKGDIAEGYSVSREKKESFPLTVTSAQKNPTAFYLCAWSVTRRGYTFGSGTRLTVV.

The gene calls are TRBV2 and TRBJ2-5; TRBD2 might be the D (5 bases). The CDR3 has 13 amino acids. Germline V gene data show CDR1 as SNHLY and CDR2 as FYNNEI. V gave up 5 bases and J gave up 4 bases, with 11 bases separating them. DNA for the CDR3: TGTGCCAGCAGTCAGAGAGGAGGAGAGACCCAGTACTTC. Protein: CASSQRGGETQYF.

V is TRBV2 and J is TRBJ2-1; D is uncertain. Germline V CDR1 and CDR2: SNHLY, FYNNEI. The CDR3 extends over 10 amino acids. The germline V and J ends were trimmed by 7 bases and 10 bases, with 8 bases remaining between them. CDR3 nucleotide sequence: TGTGCCAGCACACAGACAGAGCAGTTCTTC. It is translated as CASTQTEQFF.

The chain links TRBV19 to TRBJ2-7; D remains ambiguous. The CDR3 runs 13 residues. V was cut by 1 base and J by 3 bases, with 7 bases left in between. Germline V lookup: CDR1 LNHDA, CDR2 SQIVND (reference sequence). Here the CDR3 reads CASSIGADYEQYF. The CDR3 DNA reads as TGTGCCAGTAGTATAGGTGCGGACTACGAGCAGTACTTC.

The chain joins TRBV19 to TRBJ1-1; no reliable D call. V was pared by 6 bases and J by 7 bases, with 18 bases between. This CDR3 contains 14 residues. Germline CDR1 is LNHDA and CDR2 is SQIVND (reference sequence). The CDR3: CASRSTDTFGEAFF. Written as DNA, the CDR3 is TGTGCCAGTAGGTCAACCGACACTTTCGGTGAAGCTTTCTTT.

V and J are TRBV2 and TRBJ1-6; possible D gene TRBD1, 5 bases. V lost 6 bases and J 6 bases, leaving 12 bases between the germline ends. The CDR3 has 14 amino acids. The germline V gene encodes CDR1 SNHLY and CDR2 FYNNEI. CDR3 in amino acids: CASRPWDGNSPLHF. CDR3 bases: TGTGCCAGCAGGCCATGGGACGGTAATTCACCCCTCCACTTT. The whole variable domain, remainder taken from reference TRBV2 and TRBJ1-6, is EPEVTQTPSHQVTQMGQEVILRCVPISNHLYFYWYRQILGQKVEFLVSFYNNEISEKSEIFDDQFSVERPDGSNFTLKIRSTKLEDSAMYFCASRPWDGNSPLHFGNGTRLTVT.

The chain combines TRBV15 with TRBJ2-5; weak D call: TRBD2 (6 bases). Trimming stripped 1 base from V and 7 bases from J, with 19 bases between. This CDR3 has 16 amino acids. The germline V gene encodes CDR1 LNHNV and CDR2 YYDKDF (reference sequence). CDR3 protein: CATSRGGGALIGTQYF. The CDR3 region has the DNA TGTGCCACCAGCAGAGGTGGAGGGGCCTTGATTGGGACCCAGTACTTC.

The rearrangement links TRBV24-1 to TRBJ2-1, with TRBD1 matching over 7 bases. V lost 5 bases to trimming and J lost 2 bases; unmatched junction nucleotides: 11. The CDR3 extends over 17 amino acids. The germline V gene has CDR1 KGHDR and CDR2 SFDVKD. CDR3 protein: CATSGVGRGYTYNEQFF. DNA for the CDR3: TGTGCCACCAGTGGGGTGGGCAGGGGGTACACCTACAATGAGCAGTTCTTC.

The genes are TRBV15 and TRBJ2-5; D call uncertain. The V end lost 0 bases, the J end lost 3 bases, and 11 bases lay between the germline ends. Germline V lookup: CDR1 LNHNV, CDR2 YYDKDF (reference sequence). The CDR3 length is 15 residues. CDR3 in DNA: TGTGCCACCAGCAGAGATCTTTTCCGAGAAGAGACCCAGTACTTC. This sequence encodes CATSRDLFREETQYF.

As concerns this clonotype: Its ends do not fully match the called genes, so a read error is possible. CDR3 loop: CAGSLIGDDPGGYTF. In DNA, the CDR3 is TGTGCCGGCAGCTTAATCGGGGACGACCCCGGGGGCTACACCTTC. The chain employs TRBV7-8 and TRBJ1-2, with D perhaps matching TRBD1 (5 bases). The germline CDR1 and CDR2 sequences are SGHVS and FQNEAQ. The CDR3 covers 15 residues.

V gene TRBV20-1 combines with J gene TRBJ2-3, with D possibly TRBD2 on 6 matching bases. The CDR3 is made up of 14 amino acids. V lost 7 bases, J lost 2 bases, and 16 bases lay in between. Germline CDR1 and CDR2: DFQATT and SNEGSKA (reference sequence). The CDR3 here is CSVPRGSHTDTQYF. The CDR3 coding sequence is TGCAGTGTGCCACGGGGGTCTCACACAGATACGCAGTATTTT.

The rearrangement links TRBV15 to TRBJ2-1, with TRBD1 matching 11 bases. Trimming at V came to 1 base and at J to 9 bases, leaving 5 bases not matched to a gene. This CDR3 is 15 amino acids long. Germline assignment: CDR1 LNHNV and CDR2 YYDKDF (reference sequence). The CDR3 reads CATSRGTGGSSEQFF. For the CDR3, the DNA is TGTGCCACCAGCAGAGGGACAGGGGGCTCGAGTGAGCAGTTCTTC.

The count of this clonotype is one. The genes are TRBV10-3 and TRBJ1-3, with D perhaps TRBD1 (5 bases). V lost 5 bases and J lost 0, with 8 bases in between. CDR1 and CDR2 from the germline V gene are ENHRY and SYGVKD. The CDR3 runs 14 residues. The CDR3 nucleotides read TGTGCCATCAGTTCAACAGGCTCTGGAAACACCATATATTTT. The encoded protein is CAISSTGSGNTIYF.

The chain combines TRBV25-1 with TRBJ1-3; D call uncertain. The ends were cut back, 6 bases at V and 0 bases at J, with 12 bases in the middle. CDR1 MGHDK and CDR2 SYGVNS come from the germline V gene. The CDR3 is 15 amino acids. The CDR3 loop reads CASSLSGSSGNTIYF. DNA of the CDR3: TGTGCCAGCAGCTTATCTGGCAGCTCTGGAAACACCATATATTTT.

The genes are TRBV19 and TRBJ1-6; D is uncertain. CDR3 length equals 14 residues. Germline V gene sequence: CDR1 LNHDA, CDR2 SQIVND (reference sequence). Deletions cut 3 bases from V and 6 bases from J, with 9 bases between. The CDR3 protein is CASSMSTTNSPLHF. The CDR3 DNA sequence: TGTGCCAGTAGTATGTCAACAACTAATTCACCCCTCCACTTT. The whole variable domain, filled in from reference TRBV19 and TRBJ1-6, reads DGGITQSPKYLFRKEGQNVTLSCEQNLNHDAMYWYRQDPGQGLRLIYYSQIVNDFQKGDIAEGYSVSREKKESFPLTVTSAQKNPTAFYLCASSMSTTNSPLHFGNGTRLTVT.

In the case of this clonotype: The DNA is omitted, as the CDR3 cannot be located on it reliably, and the CDR3 follows TCRdb's listing. The chain uses TRBV29-1 and TRBJ2-3; the table's D call, TRBD2, has no DNA check behind it. The CDR3 length equals 12 residues, ends included. Germline CDR1 SQVTM, CDR2 ANQGSEA. The CDR3 spells CSVESSQIRSIF.

This sequence joins TRBV2 and TRBJ2-3; D call uncertain. The germline gives CDR1 SNHLY, CDR2 FYNNEI. Between the trimmed V and J ends, which lost 9 bases and 11 bases, there was a span of 24 bases. The CDR3 runs to 14 residues. CDR3 sequence (DNA): TGTGCCAGTTCAGATGCCAATCTTCGATGGGGGCAGTATTTT. Protein product: CASSDANLRWGQYF.

This clonotype was seen only a few times. This chain connects TRBV2 to TRBJ1-2, with 10 bases matching TRBD1. Trimming at V came to 6 bases and at J to 9 bases, leaving 10 bases not matched to a gene. This CDR3 is built from 14 residues. The V gene's germline CDR1 is SNHLY and CDR2 FYNNEI. The CDR3 spells CASRGQGLGDSYTF. The CDR3 DNA reads as TGTGCCAGCAGGGGACAGGGGTTGGGAGATAGCTACACCTTC. Combining the CDR3 with reference TRBV2 and TRBJ1-2 gives the whole variable domain EPEVTQTPSHQVTQMGQEVILRCVPISNHLYFYWYRQILGQKVEFLVSFYNNEISEKSEIFDDQFSVERPDGSNFTLKIRSTKLEDSAMYFCASRGQGLGDSYTFGSGTRLTVV.

CDR3 amino acids: CSGASGGTDTQYF. For the CDR3, the DNA is TGCAGTGGGGCTAGCGGGGGGACAGATACGCAGTATTTT. The chain combines TRBV20-1 with TRBJ2-3; TRBD2 matches at 11 bases. The CDR3 contains 13 residues. Unmatched junction bases numbered 3, after V lost 7 bases and J lost 3 bases. The V gene's germline CDR1 is DFQATT and CDR2 SNEGSKA (reference sequence).

As DNA, the CDR3 is TGTGCCAGCAGCCCCGACCGCGGGTGGTTCGATGAGCAGTTCTTC. This encodes CASSPDRGWFDEQFF. The rearrangement joins TRBV11-1 to TRBJ2-1; D possibly corresponds to TRBD2 (5 bases). Per germline, CDR1 SGHAT and CDR2 FQDESV (reference sequence). The CDR3 spans 15 residues. Between the trimmed V and J ends, which lost 5 bases and 8 bases, there was a span of 19 bases.

The V and J genes are TRBV10-3 and TRBJ1-6; the D is unclear. Germline CDR1 reads ENHRY; CDR2 reads SYGVKD. V lost 4 bases and J 2 bases, leaving 6 bases between the germline ends. The CDR3 has 14 residues. Written as DNA, the CDR3 is TGTGCCATCAGTGCACAGACCTATAATTCACCCCTCCACTTT. It specifies CAISAQTYNSPLHF.

This clonotype was counted ten times or more. The chain has TRBV19 and TRBJ2-6; D may correspond to TRBD1 or TRBD2 (5 bases each). Germline assignment: CDR1 LNHDA and CDR2 SQIVND (reference sequence). This CDR3 spans 21 amino acids. V was trimmed by 1 base and J by 0 bases, leaving 22 bases between them. The CDR3 DNA reads TGTGCCAGTAGTATAGCCACCCCCGAGACAGACTACAACTCTGGGGCCAACGTCCTGACTTTC. Protein: CASSIATPETDYNSGANVLTF.

The chain is built from TRBV10-3 and TRBJ2-7; tentative D call: TRBD1 (6 bases). The V end was cut by 8 bases, the J end by 3 bases, with 11 bases between. Per germline, CDR1 ENHRY and CDR2 SYGVKD. This CDR3 has 12 amino acids. The CDR3 DNA is TGTGCCATCGGGGGCAGCAGCTACGAGCAGTACTTC. Its translation: CAIGGSSYEQYF.

V and J are TRBV2 and TRBJ1-1; 8 nucleotides line up with TRBD1. This CDR3 comprises 14 residues. V was clipped by 5 bases and J by 5 bases; unmatched bases: 7. Germline CDR1 is SNHLY and CDR2 is FYNNEI. The CDR3, as DNA: TGTGCCAGCAGTTTCGGACAGGGAGAGACTGAAGCTTTCTTT. Protein: CASSFGQGETEAFF.

This clonotype was recorded many times. The chain links TRBV7-9 to TRBJ2-1, with 12 bases lining up with TRBD2. The J segment lost 5 bases and the V segment lost 5 bases, leaving 7 bases of the junction unmatched. CDR1 SEHNR and CDR2 FQNEAQ come from the germline V gene (reference sequence). The CDR3 runs 16 residues. CDR3 sequence: CASSPSTSGRHNEQFF. The CDR3 DNA sequence: TGTGCCAGCAGCCCTTCGACTAGCGGGAGACACAATGAGCAGTTCTTC. Full variable domain (rest looked up from reference TRBV7-9 and TRBJ2-1): DTGVSQNPRHKITKRGQNVTFRCDPISEHNRLYWYRQTLGQGPEFLTYFQNEAQLEKSRLLSDRFSAERPKGSFSTLEIQRTEQGDSAMYLCASSPSTSGRHNEQFFGPGTRLTVL.

J is TRBJ2-1 and V is TRBV15; TRBD2 agrees at 8 bases. Per germline, CDR1 LNHNV and CDR2 YYDKDF (reference sequence). The CDR3 contains 14 residues. J gave up 2 bases and V 4 bases, and 1 base lay outside the gene matches. In DNA, the CDR3 is TGTGCCACCAGCATACTAGCGGCCTACAATGAGCAGTTCTTC. This encodes CATSILAAYNEQFF.